The rows below give T cell receptor beta chains drawn from one sample of a study of T cell responses to AZD1222 COVID-19 vaccine. Data came from immunoSEQ multiplex PCR; TCRdb stores just in-frame clones and leaves some out. The data show about 120,000 clones, around 90% seen once. Specimen: peripheral blood, collected 28 days after the second AZD1222 dose. Every receptor here comes from an adult who received the AZD1222 COVID-19 vaccine. CDR3s include the opening cysteine and the closing phenylalanine or tryptophan. The order of the fields is CDR3 protein, CDR3 DNA, J gene, V gene, D gene, clone size. A D gene is named only where the DNA matches it firmly. Clone size is not always given. Where it is, it says once, few, many or a class for expanded clones.

CASTLGTHKDTQYF,TGTGCCAGCACCCTAGGAACCCATAAAGATACGCAGTATTTT,TRBJ2-3,TRBV19,-,-
CASSQGPKNSPLHF,TGTGCCAGCAGCCAAGGCCCTAAAAATTCACCCCTCCACTTT,TRBJ1-6,TRBV3-1/TRBV3-2,-,-
CASSLPGTDEQYF,TGTGCCAGCAGCTTGCCCGGAACGGACGAGCAGTACTTC,TRBJ2-7,TRBV5-4,-,-
CASSYLQGGYKGYTF,TGTGCCAGCAGTTATCTCCAGGGGGGGTATAAGGGCTACACCTTC,TRBJ1-2,TRBV6-5,TRBD1,-
CASSQDRALEGTF,TGTGCCAGCAGCCAAGATCGGGCCTTGGAGGGGACCTTC,TRBJ1-2,TRBV3-1/TRBV3-2,-,-
CASSIAVSTYEQYF,TGTGCCAGTAGTATCGCTGTCAGCACCTACGAGCAGTACTTC,TRBJ2-7,TRBV19,-,-
CASSLYGYPGGNTIYF,TGTGCCAGCAGCTTATACGGTTACCCTGGTGGAAACACCATATATTTT,TRBJ1-3,TRBV7-2,-,-
CAISGQGIGTDTQYF,TGTGCCATCAGTGGACAGGGGATCGGCACAGATACGCAGTATTTT,TRBJ2-3,TRBV10-3,TRBD1,-
CASSGQANSPLHF,TGCGCCAGCAGTGGGCAGGCTAATTCACCCCTCCACTTT,TRBJ1-6,TRBV5-1,-,-
CASSEVQGDNSPLHF,TGTGCCAGCAGTGAGGTGCAGGGGGATAATTCACCCCTCCACTTT,TRBJ1-6,TRBV6-4,TRBD1,-
CASSPAQGRREKLFF,TGTGCCAGCAGTCCTGCTCAGGGGCGCAGGGAAAAACTGTTTTTT,TRBJ1-4,TRBV28,-,-
CAISGVAQGDYGYTF,TGTGCCATCAGTGGGGTTGCACAGGGCGACTATGGCTACACCTTC,TRBJ1-2,TRBV10-3,-,-
CASSRTGTAEQFF,TGTGCTAGCAGCCGGACCGGGACAGCCGAGCAGTTCTTC,TRBJ2-1,TRBV7-7,TRBD1,-
CASSQDLGNQPQHF,TGCGCCAGCAGCCAAGATCTGGGGAATCAGCCCCAGCATTTT,TRBJ1-5,TRBV4-3,-,-
CASSLTPRNYNEQFF,TGCGCCAGCAGCCTGACACCTAGAAACTACAATGAGCAGTTCTTC,TRBJ2-1,TRBV5-1,-,-
CASSTSLARKQFF,TGTGCCAGCAGCACCTCACTGGCGCGGAAGCAGTTCTTC,TRBJ2-1,TRBV7-9,-,-
CASSLHAGGVGSDTQYF,TGTGCCAGCAGCTTACACGCGGGGGGCGTGGGGTCAGATACGCAGTATTTT,TRBJ2-3,TRBV7-2,TRBD2,-
CASTPGRSYNEQFF,TGTGCCAGCACACCGGGAAGGTCCTACAATGAGCAGTTCTTC,TRBJ2-1,TRBV6-5,-,-
CASSIVGMGVGHEQYF,TGTGCCAGTAGTATAGTCGGCATGGGGGTCGGACACGAGCAGTACTTC,TRBJ2-7,TRBV19,-,-
CASSITGPGANVLTF,TGTGCCAGTAGTATTACGGGGCCCGGGGCCAACGTCCTGACTTTC,TRBJ2-6,TRBV19,-,once
CASTSGNYNEQFF,TGTGCCAGCACTAGCGGGAACTACAATGAGCAGTTCTTC,TRBJ2-1,TRBV7-9,TRBD2,-
CASTFGWQGGINGYTF,TGTGCCAGCACCTTCGGATGGCAGGGAGGGATTAATGGCTACACCTTC,TRBJ1-2,TRBV5-4,-,-
CASSSTGGSLEAFF,TGCGCCAGCAGCTCCACGGGTGGGAGTTTAGAAGCTTTCTTT,TRBJ1-1,TRBV5-1,-,-
CACVGHWGVGYTF,TGTGCCTGTGTGGGACACTGGGGGGTTGGCTACACCTTC,TRBJ1-2,TRBV30,-,-
CASSLMNRVNEQFF,TGTGCCAGCAGCTTAATGAACAGGGTGAATGAGCAGTTCTTC,TRBJ2-1,TRBV7-2,-,-
CASSLARGGEAFF,TGTGCCAGCAGCTTGGCCCGCGGGGGTGAAGCTTTCTTT,TRBJ1-1,TRBV5-8,-,-
CASSHLRGTEAFF,TGTGCCAGCAGCCACCTCCGAGGGACTGAAGCTTTCTTT,TRBJ1-1,TRBV5-6,-,-
CASRTIWTGELFF,TGTGCCAGCCGAACAATTTGGACAGGGGAGCTGTTTTTT,TRBJ2-2,TRBV11-2,-,-
CASSPVVGQDYGYTF,TGTGCCAGCTCACCGGTTGTAGGGCAGGACTATGGCTACACCTTC,TRBJ1-2,TRBV18,-,-
CASSYPVGGSEKLFF,TGTGCCAGCAGCTACCCCGTGGGGGGTAGTGAAAAACTGTTTTTT,TRBJ1-4,TRBV28,-,-
CASSPDRVRSPLHF,TGCGCCAGCAGCCCTGACAGGGTGCGGTCACCCCTCCACTTT,TRBJ1-6,TRBV4-3,TRBD1,-
CASSLMGVNEKLFF,TGTGCCAGCAGCTTGATGGGGGTTAATGAAAAACTGTTTTTT,TRBJ1-4,TRBV7-6,-,-
CASSQVPGGRMNTEAFF,TGTGCCAGCAGCCAAGTTCCAGGGGGGAGGATGAACACTGAAGCTTTCTTT,TRBJ1-1,TRBV4-2,TRBD1,-
CASSLGTVSNQPQHF,TGTGCCAGCAGCTTGGGGACAGTTAGCAATCAGCCCCAGCATTTT,TRBJ1-5,TRBV5-6,-,-
CASSQGRYEQYF,TGTGCCAGCAGCCAAGGGAGGTACGAGCAGTACTTC,TRBJ2-7,TRBV7-6,-,-
CASGGESNNSPLHF,TGTGCCAGCGGGGGGGAATCTAATAATTCACCCCTCCACTTT,TRBJ1-6,TRBV6-5,-,-
CASRPGTANSPLHF,TGCGCCAGCAGGCCCGGGACAGCCAATTCACCCCTCCACTTT,TRBJ1-6,TRBV5-1,TRBD1,-
CASSFAKGGYYGYTF,TGTGCCAGCAGCTTTGCTAAGGGAGGTTACTATGGCTACACCTTC,TRBJ1-2,TRBV7-2,-,once
CASSKSWGPPWQPQHF,TGTGCCAGCAGCAAATCATGGGGGCCCCCTTGGCAGCCCCAGCATTTT,TRBJ1-5,TRBV21-1,-,-
CAWSSGQATTNEKLFF,TGTGCCTGGAGTTCGGGACAGGCGACAACTAATGAAAAACTGTTTTTT,TRBJ1-4,TRBV30,TRBD1,-
CASSLRGRGSNTEAFF,TGTGCCAGCAGCTTAAGGGGCAGGGGATCGAACACTGAAGCTTTCTTT,TRBJ1-1,TRBV5-5,-,few
CASSLIGQGISDTQYF,TGTGCCAGCAGCTTAATAGGACAGGGGATTTCAGATACGCAGTATTTT,TRBJ2-3,TRBV7-9,TRBD1,once
CASTDRATGELFF,TGTGCCAGTACGGACAGGGCCACCGGGGAGCTGTTTTTT,TRBJ2-2,TRBV19,TRBD1,-
CASSPTGGGYTF,TGTGCCAGCAGTCCTACGGGGGGCGGCTACACCTTC,TRBJ1-2,TRBV12-3/TRBV12-4,-,few
CASSHHPSSRLNEKLFF,TGTGCCAGCAGCCATCATCCCTCGAGCAGGCTTAATGAAAAACTGTTTTTT,TRBJ1-4,TRBV4-2,-,-
CASSSAGADYGYTF,TGCGCCAGCAGTTCGGCAGGCGCGGACTATGGCTACACCTTC,TRBJ1-2,TRBV5-1,-,-
CSGMFTEQYF,TGCAGTGGGATGTTTACCGAGCAGTACTTC,TRBJ2-7,TRBV20-1,-,-
CATSRDLTSGANEQFF,TGTGCCACCAGCAGAGATCTTACTAGCGGGGCGAATGAGCAGTTCTTC,TRBJ2-1,TRBV15,TRBD2,-
CASSLANFPNTEAFF,TGTGCCAGCAGCTTAGCTAATTTTCCTAACACTGAAGCTTTCTTT,TRBJ1-1,TRBV11-2,-,-
CASSARQRIDEKLFF,TGTGCCAGTAGTGCCCGACAGCGGATTGATGAAAAACTGTTTTTT,TRBJ1-4,TRBV19,-,-
CASSEGHSRGELFF,TGTGCCAGCAGTGAAGGACATTCCCGCGGGGAGCTGTTTTTT,TRBJ2-2,TRBV25-1,-,-
CAISEGGEQYF,TGTGCCATCAGTGAGGGCGGGGAGCAGTACTTC,TRBJ2-7,TRBV10-3,-,-
CASSPQGMNTEAFF,TGTGCCAGCAGCCCCCAGGGGATGAACACTGAAGCTTTCTTT,TRBJ1-1,TRBV6-2/TRBV6-3,-,-